Below, 20 T cell receptor beta chains from the same sample are listed, as sequenced in a study of control samples from healthy donors and cancer patients. Clones were read by immunoSEQ multiplex PCR, and TCRdb kept only the in-frame ones, dropping some. Of approximately 74,000 clones listed, approximately 94% are singletons. The sequencing sample was made of blood. The source is a woman under 40 in good health.

The J gene is TRBJ2-3, the V gene TRBV3-1 (or the pseudogene TRBV3-2); tentatively, D is TRBD1 (5 bases). Germline CDR1 LGHDT, CDR2 YNNKEL (reference sequence). V was pared by 0 bases and J by 2 bases, with 6 bases between. This CDR3 spans 14 amino acids. The CDR3 sequence: CASSQEDITDTQYF. CDR3 DNA: TGTGCCAGCAGCCAAGAGGACATCACAGATACGCAGTATTTT.

The V and J genes are TRBV2 and TRBJ2-7, with D possibly TRBD1 on 7 matching bases. The V gene's germline CDR1 is SNHLY and CDR2 FYNNEI. CDR3 size: 14 residues. V lost 11 bases, J lost 3 bases, and 20 bases lay in between. The CDR3: CAAGWEGGYYEQYF. Written as DNA, the CDR3 is TGTGCCGCGGGATGGGAAGGGGGCTACTACGAGCAGTACTTC.

The CDR3: CASSEQGAGYTF. The DNA of the CDR3 is TGTGCCAGCAGTGAACAGGGTGCTGGCTACACCTTC. The rearrangement uses TRBV2 and TRBJ1-2; tentatively, D is TRBD1 (5 bases). Trimming shortened V by 2 bases and J by 7 bases, and 8 bases separated the two germline ends. CDR3 length: 12 amino acids. CDR1 is SNHLY and CDR2 is FYNNEI in the germline V gene.

The rearrangement joins TRBV7-9 to TRBJ1-1; D might be TRBD1 (5 bases). The CDR3 loop spans 14 amino acids. Between the trimmed V and J ends, which lost 2 bases and 1 base, there was a span of 8 bases. Germline values: CDR1 SEHNR, CDR2 FQNEAQ (reference sequence). This CDR3 is CASSLIQGNTEAFF. The CDR3 region has the DNA TGTGCCAGCAGCTTAATTCAGGGGAACACTGAAGCTTTCTTT.

The chain combines TRBV21-1 with TRBJ1-1; the D call TRBD1 from the table was never checked on the DNA. TRBV21-1 corresponds to a pseudogene. This CDR3 has 15 residues. The CDR3, as DNA: TGTGCCAGCAGCAGGTGGACAGGGCTGAACACTGAAGCTTTCTTT. Amino acid sequence: CASSRWTGLNTEAFF.

V and J are TRBV5-1 and TRBJ2-3; 9 positions agree with TRBD2. CDR3 size: 18 residues. Germline V gene data show CDR1 as SGHRS and CDR2 as YFSETQ. The J segment lost 3 bases and the V segment lost 0 bases, leaving 11 bases of the junction unmatched. The DNA for the CDR3 is TGCGCCAGCAGCTTGGAGGGCGGGGGGGCTCCACAGACAGATACGCAGTATTTT. The encoded protein is CASSLEGGGAPQTDTQYF.

The chain is built from TRBV7-9 and TRBJ1-1, with D possibly matching TRBD1 (6 bases). This CDR3 is built from 16 residues. Germline-derived CDR1 and CDR2 are SEHNR and FQNEAQ (reference sequence). With 0 bases removed from V and 1 base from J, the gap between germline ends came to 12 bases. The CDR3 bases are TGTGCCAGCAGCTTAGCGCTGGGACATCCGAACACTGAAGCTTTCTTT. Residues: CASSLALGHPNTEAFF.

CDR3 sequence: CASSLAARGDYGYTF. The CDR3 DNA sequence: TGTGCCAGCAGCCTTGCCGCTAGAGGGGACTATGGCTACACCTTC. This chain joins TRBV3-1 (or the pseudogene TRBV3-2) and TRBJ1-2; D perhaps matches TRBD1 (5 bases). CDR1 is LGHDT and CDR2 is YNNKEL in the germline V gene (reference sequence). This CDR3 has 15 amino acids. V lost 4 bases to trimming and J lost 3 bases, with 15 bases between them.

The chain carries TRBV7-9 and TRBJ2-1; D might be TRBD2 (6 bases). Germline V gene lookup returns CDR1 SEHNR and CDR2 FQNEAQ (reference sequence). The CDR3 consists of 14 residues. Trimming took 5 bases from V and 7 from J, leaving 15 bases between them. CDR3 nucleotides: TGTGCCAGCAGCCCAACGGACCGGGGGAATGAGCAGTTCTTC. Amino acids: CASSPTDRGNEQFF.

The CDR3 loop reads CASSPRDYFYNEQFF. The CDR3 region has the DNA TGTGCCAGCAGCCCCAGGGACTACTTCTACAATGAGCAGTTCTTC. The V call is TRBV9, the J call TRBJ2-1, with TRBD2 matching over 7 bases. Trimming at V came to 4 bases and at J to 3 bases, leaving 7 bases not matched to a gene. The CDR3 consists of 15 residues. Germline assignment: CDR1 SGDLS and CDR2 YYNGEE.

Only one count was recorded for this clone. This chain links TRBV28 with TRBJ1-2; no reliable D call. Germline assignment: CDR1 MDHEN and CDR2 SYDVKM. CDR3 size: 13 residues. V dropped 5 bases and J dropped 3 bases, with 10 bases sitting between them. CDR3 amino acids: CASSPGKDYGYTF. CDR3 nucleotide sequence: TGTGCCAGCAGTCCGGGCAAAGACTATGGCTACACCTTC.

The J gene is TRBJ2-6, the V gene TRBV7-3, with D perhaps TRBD2 (6 bases). Trimming stripped 0 bases from V and 0 bases from J, with 6 bases between. Looked up from germline, CDR1 is SGHTA and CDR2 is FQGTGA. The CDR3 is 16 residues long. The DNA of the CDR3 is TGTGCCAGCAGCTTAACCGGGGGCTCTGGGGCCAACGTCCTGACTTTC. Protein product: CASSLTGGSGANVLTF.

This clone showed up just once. CDR3 protein: CASSFSNNEQFF. The CDR3 nucleotides are TGTGCCAGCAGCTTCAGCAACAATGAGCAGTTCTTC. This chain uses TRBV11-2 with TRBJ2-1; no reliable D call. Trimming removed 3 bases at V and 5 bases at J, with 5 bases between. CDR3 size: 12 residues. Germline loops: CDR1 SGHAT, CDR2 FQNNGV.

The chain uses TRBV3-1 (or the pseudogene TRBV3-2) and TRBJ1-3; D gene uncertain. The germline V and J ends were trimmed by 6 bases and 0 bases, with 9 bases remaining between them. Germline V gives CDR1 LGHDT, CDR2 YNNKEL (reference sequence). The CDR3 loop spans 14 amino acids. This CDR3 is CASRFTDSGNTIYF. CDR3 DNA sequence: TGTGCCAGCAGGTTCACAGACTCTGGAAACACCATATATTTT.

The chain links TRBV28 to TRBJ1-1, with no clear D. CDR3 length equals 14 residues. Trimming stripped 10 bases from V and 2 bases from J, with 17 bases between. Germline V gene lookup returns CDR1 MDHEN and CDR2 SYDVKM. This CDR3 reads CATARREANTEAFF. In DNA, the CDR3 is TGTGCCACCGCAAGGAGGGAAGCTAACACTGAAGCTTTCTTT.

The chain couples TRBV28 to TRBJ1-5, with no clear D. The CDR3 covers 12 residues. The germline V gene has CDR1 MDHEN and CDR2 SYDVKM. Deletions cut 10 bases from V and 0 bases from J, with 7 bases between. The CDR3 sequence: CATLYSNQPQHF. The DNA for the CDR3 is TGTGCCACCCTATATAGCAATCAGCCCCAGCATTTT.

The chain links TRBV27 to TRBJ2-7, with D perhaps given as TRBD1 or TRBD2 (5 bases each). V shed 4 bases and J shed 2 bases, with 18 bases lying between them. Germline CDR1 reads MNHEY; CDR2 reads SMNVEV (reference sequence). CDR3 size: 16 residues. CDR3 bases: TGTGCCAGCAGTTCTTTCGGGGCCCCGCCCGCCTACGAGCAGTACTTC. Protein sequence: CASSSFGAPPAYEQYF.

A single count supports this clone. This chain links TRBV14 with TRBJ1-5; weak D call: TRBD1 (6 bases). V was cut by 1 base and J by 7 bases, with 8 bases left in between. From germline, CDR1 is SGHDN and CDR2 FVKESK. The CDR3 consists of 13 residues. The DNA of the CDR3 is TGTGCCAGCAGCCAAGGTCAGGGGCAGCCCCAGCATTTT. It is translated as CASSQGQGQPQHF.

This rearrangement joins TRBV11-3 to TRBJ2-5; 11 bases align to TRBD2. J was trimmed by 2 bases and V by 6 bases; bases with no gene match: 8. This CDR3 contains 16 residues. Germline V gene data show CDR1 as SGHNT and CDR2 as YENEEA. The CDR3 protein is CASRPGTSGDQETQYF. Written as DNA, the CDR3 is TGTGCCAGCAGACCCGGGACTAGCGGAGATCAAGAGACCCAGTACTTC.

The J gene is TRBJ2-1, the V gene TRBV25-1, with a possible D match to TRBD2 (5 bases). The length of the CDR3 is 14 residues. Looked up from germline, CDR1 is MGHDK and CDR2 is SYGVNS. The V end was cut by 3 bases, the J end by 7 bases, with 13 bases between. CDR3 amino acids: CASSENWRRNEQFF. The CDR3 region has the DNA TGTGCCAGCAGTGAGAATTGGAGGAGAAATGAGCAGTTCTTC.